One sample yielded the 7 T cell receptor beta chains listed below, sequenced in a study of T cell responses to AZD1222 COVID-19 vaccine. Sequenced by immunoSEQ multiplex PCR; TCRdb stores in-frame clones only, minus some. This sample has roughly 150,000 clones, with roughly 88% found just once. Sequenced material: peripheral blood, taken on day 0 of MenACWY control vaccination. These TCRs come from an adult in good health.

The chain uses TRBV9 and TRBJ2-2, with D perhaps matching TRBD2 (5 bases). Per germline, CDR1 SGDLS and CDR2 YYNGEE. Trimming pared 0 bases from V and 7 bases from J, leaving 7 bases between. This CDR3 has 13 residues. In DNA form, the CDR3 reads TGTGCCAGCAGCGTAGGAGGGTTCGGGGAGCTGTTTTTT. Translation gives CASSVGGFGELFF.

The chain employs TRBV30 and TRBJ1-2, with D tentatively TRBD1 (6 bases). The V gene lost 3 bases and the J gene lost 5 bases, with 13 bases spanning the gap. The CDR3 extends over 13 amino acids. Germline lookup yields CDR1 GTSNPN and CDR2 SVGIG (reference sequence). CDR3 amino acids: CAWRVSGDYGYTF. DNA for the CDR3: TGTGCCTGGAGGGTTTCAGGGGATTATGGCTACACCTTC. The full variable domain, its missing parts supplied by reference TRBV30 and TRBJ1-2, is SQTIHQWPATLVQPVGSPLSLECTVEGTSNPNLYWYRQAAGRGLQLLFYSVGIGQISSEVPQNLSASRPQDRQFILSSKKLLLSDSGFYLCAWRVSGDYGYTFGSGTRLTVV.

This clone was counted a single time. CDR3 sequence: CASSFWPPEVRSYNEQFF. The DNA of the CDR3 is TGTGCCAGCAGTTTTTGGCCACCTGAGGTTAGGTCCTACAATGAGCAGTTCTTC. The J gene is TRBJ2-1, the V gene TRBV27; D unclear. The CDR3 consists of 18 residues. The germline V gene has CDR1 MNHEY and CDR2 SMNVEV (reference sequence). Trimming took 3 bases from V and 1 from J, leaving 19 bases between them.

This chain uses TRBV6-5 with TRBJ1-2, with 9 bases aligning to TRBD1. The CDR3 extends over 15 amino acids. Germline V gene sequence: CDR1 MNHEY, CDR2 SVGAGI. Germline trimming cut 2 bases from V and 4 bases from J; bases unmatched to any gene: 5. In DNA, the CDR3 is TGTGCCAGCAGTTACCAAACAGGGGGCTCCTATGGCTACACCTTC. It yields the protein CASSYQTGGSYGYTF.

CDR3 loop: CASSFQLAGDAETQYF. CDR3 nucleotide sequence: TGTGCCAGCAGCTTCCAACTAGCGGGAGATGCAGAGACCCAGTACTTC. The chain uses TRBV11-2 and TRBJ2-5; 11 bases map to TRBD2. J gave up 4 bases and V 3 bases, and 7 bases lay outside the gene matches. CDR3 size: 16 residues. CDR1 is SGHAT and CDR2 is FQNNGV in the germline V gene.

CDR3 region: CASSSRVSNEKLFF. CDR3 DNA sequence: TGTGCCAGCAGTTCCCGGGTGTCTAATGAAAAACTGTTTTTT. The chain employs TRBV2 and TRBJ1-4; no clear D. Looked up from germline, CDR1 is SNHLY and CDR2 is FYNNEI. The CDR3 runs 14 residues. V lost 5 bases and J 3 bases, leaving 10 bases between the germline ends.

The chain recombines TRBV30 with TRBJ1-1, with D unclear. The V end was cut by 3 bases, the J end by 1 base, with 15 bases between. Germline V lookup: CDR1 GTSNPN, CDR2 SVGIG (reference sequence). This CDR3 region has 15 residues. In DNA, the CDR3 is TGTGCCTGGAGGTCCGGTGGAGGCCAGAACACTGAAGCTTTCTTT. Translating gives CAWRSGGGQNTEAFF.